The clone carrying this T cell receptor beta chain was detected only a few times. The antigen is undetermined. Germline lookup yields CDR1 DFQATT and CDR2 SNEGSKA (reference sequence). The CDR3 spans 15 residues. The V and J ends lost 0 bases and 7 bases respectively, with 15 bases between them. The study recruited healthy Caucasian donors from Russia who were aged roughly 6 to 90. Then a second PCR, running roughly 7 to 11 cycles, was carried out with a sample-barcoded 5' primer and a J-beta primer mix. In TCRdb, the 5' RACE reads were re-called with MiXCR into one record per CDR3 protein. Here the sample spans 1.5 million to 2 million distinct CDR3 sequences, about 30% being singletons. This sample was included in a study of blood T cells in healthy people across ages. The wider study: About one barcoded beta molecule per two T cells was captured by template switching. Study outcomes and limitations: There were more naive CD4+ cells and higher diversity in long-lived donors than in aged donors.

This receptor was obtained from a woman aged 25 to 39 in good health. The sample consisted of blood. This sequence joins TRBV20-1 and TRBJ1-4; D gene ambiguous. The CDR3 DNA sequence: TGCAGTGCTAGAGATCCGGGAGGGATCGGTGAAAAACTGTTTTTT. It specifies CSARDPGGIGEKLFF.